This TCR beta chain appears in the sequencing data of a study of shared clonotypes between healthy human individuals. In the study overall: Every donor yielded three CD4 naive, three CD4 memory, two CD8 naive and one CD8 memory plate.

For this clone: Its antigen remains unknown.

V was pared by 4 bases and J by 8 bases, with 12 bases of the junction left unmatched. Germline values: CDR1 MDHEN, CDR2 SYDVKM. The CDR3 contains 16 residues. Only Caucasian adults living in Nashville, Tennessee served as donors. Findings and limits, study-wide: Blood alone was sampled, and tissue repertoires likely differ.

200 to 250 ng DNA, around 30,000 T cell genomes, went into each sorted-subset replicate PCR. The method was immunoSEQ multiplex PCR; TCRdb's version includes in-frame clones alone and lacks a portion of them. The data contain fewer than 3 million clones, 85% to 95% of them singletons. This chain links TRBV28 with TRBJ2-1; TRBD2 matches at 9 bases. Sequencing was performed on naive CD4+ T cells from PBMCs. As for subset: CD45RA+ positively selected. The sequence was obtained from a man between 18 and 35 years old in good health. Some clones in this sample may be carry-over from other donors' samples. The CDR3 reads CASSSLATSGGHEQFF. The CDR3 nucleotides read TGTGCCAGCAGTTCTTTGGCGACTAGCGGTGGACATGAGCAGTTCTTC. Variable domain in full (rest from reference TRBV28 and TRBJ2-1): DVKVTQSSRYLVKRTGEKVFLECVQDMDHENMFWYRQDPGLGLRLIYFSYDVKMKEKGDIPEGYSVSREKKERFSLILESASTNQTSMYLCASSSLATSGGHEQFFGPGTRLTVL.